A selection of T cell receptor beta chains follows, all from one sample in a study of T cell repertoires in cytomegalovirus infection. TCRdb independently ran MiXCR on the reads; one entry per CDR3 protein. The sample includes about 460,000 distinct CDR3 sequences, about 11% of them seen just once. Sequencing was carried out using PBMCs. These receptors were taken from a human donor in good health (CMV status not recorded). Some clones in this sample may be carry-over from other donors' samples. The CDR3 runs from the conserved cysteine through the conserved F or W. A D gene is named only where the DNA matches it firmly. Clone size is not always given. Where it is, it says once, few, many or a class for expanded clones.

>-|-|TRBV10-3|TRBJ1-4
CAISESEEKGEKLFF
TGTGCCATCAGTGAGTCGGAGGAGAAAGGGGAAAAACTGTTTTTT
>many|-|TRBV12-3/TRBV12-4|TRBJ2-6
CASSSGLSGANVLTF
TGTGCCAGCAGTTCAGGACTTTCTGGGGCCAACGTCCTGACTTTC
>-|-|TRBV2|TRBJ1-2
CASSAGIGDTF
TGTGCCAGCAGCGCCGGCATCGGCGACACCTTC
>many|-|TRBV29-1|TRBJ1-5
CSVGGGAGQPQHF
TGCAGCGTTGGAGGGGGGGCTGGACAGCCCCAGCATTTT
>few|TRBD1|TRBV29-1|TRBJ2-7
CSVTGERTYEQYF
TGCAGCGTGACAGGGGAACGGACCTACGAGCAGTACTTC
>many|TRBD2|TRBV28|TRBJ2-5
CATSRSGRRRGETQYF
TGTGCCACGTCCAGGAGCGGGAGGAGAAGAGGAGAGACCCAGTACTTC
>many|-|TRBV5-5|TRBJ1-5
CASSFRDYLGNQPQHF
TGTGCCAGCAGCTTTAGGGATTATCTTGGCAATCAGCCCCAGCATTTT
>many|TRBD1|TRBV19|TRBJ1-5
CASKVGGGQVFQPQHF
TGTGCCAGTAAGGTGGGGGGAGGACAGGTCTTTCAGCCCCAGCATTTT
>-|TRBD2|TRBV20-1|TRBJ2-1
CSPGGNEQFF
TGCAGCCCGGGGGGGAATGAGCAGTTCTTC
>-|-|TRBV5-5|TRBJ1-1
CASSLVLREAFF
TGTGCCAGCAGCTTGGTACTCCGTGAAGCTTTCTTT
>many|TRBD1|TRBV6-6|TRBJ2-2
CASRFRRDSKTGELFF
TGTGCCAGCAGATTCCGCCGGGACAGCAAGACCGGGGAGCTGTTTTTT
>many|-|TRBV7-8|TRBJ2-3
CASSVGGGSTDTQYF
TGTGCCAGCAGCGTCGGGGGCGGTAGCACAGATACGCAGTATTTT
>many|TRBD2|TRBV2|TRBJ2-2
CASKLAGGPGELFF
TGTGCCAGCAAACTAGCGGGGGGACCCGGGGAGCTGTTTTTT
>many|-|TRBV28|TRBJ1-1
CASEGNSAFF
TGTGCCAGCGAGGGAAATTCGGCTTTCTTT
>many|TRBD1|TRBV7-6|TRBJ2-1
CASSPRGQGTFSYNEQFF
TGTGCCAGCAGCCCCAGAGGACAGGGGACTTTCTCCTACAATGAGCAGTTCTTC
>many|-|TRBV5-5|TRBJ1-1
CASIWGNTEAFF
TGTGCCAGCATCTGGGGGAACACTGAAGCTTTCTTT
>many|TRBD2|TRBV28|TRBJ2-3
CASSSQASGSSSTDTQYF
TGTGCCAGCAGTTCCCAGGCTAGCGGATCATCTAGCACAGATACGCAGTATTTT
>many|TRBD2|TRBV10-3|TRBJ2-2
CAISDPGLARGTGELFF
TGTGCCATCAGTGACCCGGGACTAGCGAGGGGCACCGGGGAGCTGTTTTTT
>many|TRBD1|TRBV7-6|TRBJ1-2
CASSLQPGPGTGDGYTF
TGTGCCAGCAGCTTGCAGCCTGGGCCCGGGACAGGGGATGGCTACACCTTC
>many|TRBD2|TRBV7-2|TRBJ2-1
CASSLNSGGNNEQFF
TGTGCCAGCAGCTTAAACAGCGGGGGGAACAATGAGCAGTTCTTC
>many|-|TRBV20-1|TRBJ2-5
CSARGPNDRNQETQYF
TGCAGTGCTAGAGGCCCGAATGACAGGAACCAAGAGACCCAGTACTTC
>many|-|TRBV11-1|TRBJ1-2
CASSLGGGGANYGYTF
TGTGCCAGCAGCTTAGGAGGCGGCGGGGCCAACTATGGCTACACCTTC
>many|TRBD2|TRBV19|TRBJ2-1
CASSMTGGNYNEQFF
TGTGCCAGTAGTATGACGGGGGGGAACTACAATGAGCAGTTCTTC
>many|-|TRBV20-1|TRBJ2-5
CSAFPIGRDRGQETQYF
TGCAGTGCTTTCCCGATCGGGCGGGATAGGGGCCAAGAGACCCAGTACTTC
>many|-|TRBV6-1|TRBJ1-2
CASARTENYGYTF
TGTGCCAGCGCCCGGACAGAGAACTATGGCTACACCTTC
>many|-|TRBV12-3/TRBV12-4|TRBJ1-2
CASSFWVGGGQGYTF
TGTGCCAGCAGTTTCTGGGTAGGAGGGGGGCAAGGCTACACCTTC
>many|-|TRBV11-2|TRBJ1-1
CASSDRGRINTEAFF
TGTGCCAGCAGCGACCGGGGCCGGATTAACACTGAAGCTTTCTTT